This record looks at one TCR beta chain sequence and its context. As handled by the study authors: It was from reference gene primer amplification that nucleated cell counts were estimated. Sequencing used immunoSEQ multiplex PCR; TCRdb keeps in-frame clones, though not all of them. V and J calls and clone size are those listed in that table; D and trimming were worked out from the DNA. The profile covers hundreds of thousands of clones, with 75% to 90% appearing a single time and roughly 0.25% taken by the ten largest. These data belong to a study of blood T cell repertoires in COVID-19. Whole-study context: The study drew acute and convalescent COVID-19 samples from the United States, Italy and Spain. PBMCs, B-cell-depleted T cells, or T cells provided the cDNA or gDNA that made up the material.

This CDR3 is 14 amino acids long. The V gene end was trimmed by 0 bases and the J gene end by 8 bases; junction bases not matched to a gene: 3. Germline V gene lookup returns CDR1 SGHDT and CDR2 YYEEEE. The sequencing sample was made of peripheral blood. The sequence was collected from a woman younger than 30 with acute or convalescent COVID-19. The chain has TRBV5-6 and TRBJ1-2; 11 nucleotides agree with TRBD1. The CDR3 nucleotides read TGTGCCAGCAGCTTGGGGGACAGGGGGATCGGCTACACCTTC. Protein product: CASSLGDRGIGYTF.